What follows describes a single T cell receptor beta chain. Its cognate antigen is unknown. This entry belongs to a study of shared clonotypes between healthy human individuals. Study-level background: CD4 naive and memory got three plates each, CD8 naive two, CD8 memory one. Notes on the study in general: Estimated clonotype richness was generally higher in naive than memory subsets.

Per germline, CDR1 SGHVS and CDR2 FNYEAQ. The CDR3 covers 14 residues. V dropped 0 bases and J dropped 5; count of bases not matched to a gene: 3. Cells designated naive CD8 were CD45RO-negative and were positively selected for CCR7, with terminally differentiated effector memory CD45RA+ cells excluded. In the sorted-subset replicate PCRs, approximately 200 ng DNA, roughly 29,000 T cell genomes, was used. Sequencing was performed with immunoSEQ multiplex PCR; in TCRdb, only in-frame clones are kept and a portion is missing. The sample lists hundreds of thousands of clones; roughly 95% were seen once.

Sequencing input: naive CD8+ T cells sorted from blood. This TCR came from a woman younger than 45 in good health. The chain couples TRBV7-6 to TRBJ2-5; 7 bases map to TRBD2. The DNA for the CDR3 is TGTGCCAGCAGCTTAGCGTGGGGGGGGGAGACCCAGTACTTC. Its translation is CASSLAWGGETQYF.